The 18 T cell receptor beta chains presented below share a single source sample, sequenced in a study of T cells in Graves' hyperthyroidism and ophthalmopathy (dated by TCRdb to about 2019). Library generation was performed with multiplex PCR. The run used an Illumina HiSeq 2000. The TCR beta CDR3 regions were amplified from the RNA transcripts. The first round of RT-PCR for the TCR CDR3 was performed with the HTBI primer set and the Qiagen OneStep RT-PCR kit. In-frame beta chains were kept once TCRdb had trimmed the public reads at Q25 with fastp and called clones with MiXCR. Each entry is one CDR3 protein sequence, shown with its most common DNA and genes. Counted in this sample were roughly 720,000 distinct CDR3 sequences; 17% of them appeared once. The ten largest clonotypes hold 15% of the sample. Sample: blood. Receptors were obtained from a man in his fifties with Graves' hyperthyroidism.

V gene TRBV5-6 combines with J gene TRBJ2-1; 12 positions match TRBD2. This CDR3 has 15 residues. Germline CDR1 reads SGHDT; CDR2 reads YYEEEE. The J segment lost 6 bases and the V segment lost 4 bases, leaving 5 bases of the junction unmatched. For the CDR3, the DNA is TGTGCCAGCAGCCCCTCTAGCGGGAGGGTCAATGAGCAGTTCTTC. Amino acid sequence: CASSPSSGRVNEQFF.

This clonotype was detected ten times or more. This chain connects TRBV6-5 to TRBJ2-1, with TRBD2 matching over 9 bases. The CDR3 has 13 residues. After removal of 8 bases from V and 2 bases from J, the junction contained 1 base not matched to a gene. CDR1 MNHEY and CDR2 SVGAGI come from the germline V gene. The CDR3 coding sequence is TGTGCCAGCGGCGGGAGGGCCTACAATGAGCAGTTCTTC. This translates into CASGGRAYNEQFF.

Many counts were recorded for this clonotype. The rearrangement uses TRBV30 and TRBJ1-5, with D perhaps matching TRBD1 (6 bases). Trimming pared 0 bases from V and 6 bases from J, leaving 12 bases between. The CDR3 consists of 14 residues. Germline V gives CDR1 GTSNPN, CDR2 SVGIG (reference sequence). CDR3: CAWSVTGMGQPQHF. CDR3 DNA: TGTGCCTGGAGTGTAACAGGGATGGGTCAGCCCCAGCATTTT.

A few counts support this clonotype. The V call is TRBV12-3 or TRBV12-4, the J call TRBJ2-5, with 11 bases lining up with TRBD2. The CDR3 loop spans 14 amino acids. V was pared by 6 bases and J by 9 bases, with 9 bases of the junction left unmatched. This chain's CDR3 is CASSNSGRGKAQYF. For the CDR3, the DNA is TGTGCCAGCAGCAATAGCGGGAGGGGAAAGGCCCAGTACTTC.

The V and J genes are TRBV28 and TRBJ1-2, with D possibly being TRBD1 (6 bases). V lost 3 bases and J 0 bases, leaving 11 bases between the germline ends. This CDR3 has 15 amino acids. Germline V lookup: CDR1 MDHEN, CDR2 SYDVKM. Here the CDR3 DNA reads TGTGCCAGCAGTTTCCCGGACAGCTCTAACTATGGCTACACCTTC. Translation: CASSFPDSSNYGYTF.

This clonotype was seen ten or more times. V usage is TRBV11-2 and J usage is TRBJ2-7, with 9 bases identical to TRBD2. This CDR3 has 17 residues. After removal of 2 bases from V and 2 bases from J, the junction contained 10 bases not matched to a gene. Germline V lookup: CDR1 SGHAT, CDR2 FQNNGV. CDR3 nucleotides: TGTGCCAGCAGCTTATCTGCTAGCGGGGACGGGCCCTACGAGCAGTACTTC. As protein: CASSLSASGDGPYEQYF.

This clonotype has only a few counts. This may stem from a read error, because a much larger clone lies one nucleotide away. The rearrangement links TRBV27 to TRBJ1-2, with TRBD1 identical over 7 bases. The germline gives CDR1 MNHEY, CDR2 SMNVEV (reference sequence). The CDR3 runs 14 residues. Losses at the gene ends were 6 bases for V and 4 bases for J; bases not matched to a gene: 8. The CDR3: CASRETGRGYGYTF. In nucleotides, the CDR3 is TGTGCCAGCAGAGAGACAGGGAGGGGCTATGGCTACACCTTC.

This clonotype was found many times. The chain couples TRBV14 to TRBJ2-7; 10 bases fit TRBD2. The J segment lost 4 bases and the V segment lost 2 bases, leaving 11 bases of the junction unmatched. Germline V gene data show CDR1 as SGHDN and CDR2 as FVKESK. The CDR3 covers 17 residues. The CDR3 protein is CASSQISGRPGAYEQYF. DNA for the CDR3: TGTGCCAGCAGCCAAATTAGCGGGAGGCCGGGAGCTTACGAGCAGTACTTC.

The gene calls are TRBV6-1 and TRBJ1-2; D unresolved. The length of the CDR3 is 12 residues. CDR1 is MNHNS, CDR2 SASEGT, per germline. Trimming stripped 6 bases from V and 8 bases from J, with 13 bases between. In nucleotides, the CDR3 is TGTGCCAGCAGGACCTCAGGAGGCGGCTACACCTTC. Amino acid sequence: CASRTSGGGYTF.

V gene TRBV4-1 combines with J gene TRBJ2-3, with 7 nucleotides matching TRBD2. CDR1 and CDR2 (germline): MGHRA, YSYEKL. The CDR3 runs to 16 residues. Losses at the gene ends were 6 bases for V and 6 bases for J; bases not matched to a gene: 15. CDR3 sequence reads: CASRDGALAYEDTQYF. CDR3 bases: TGCGCCAGCAGGGACGGGGCACTAGCGTACGAGGATACGCAGTATTTT.

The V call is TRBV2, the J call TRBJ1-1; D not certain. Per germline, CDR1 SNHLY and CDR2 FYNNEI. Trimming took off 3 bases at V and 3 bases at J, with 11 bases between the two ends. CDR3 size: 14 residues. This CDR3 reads CASSEGGWDTEAFF. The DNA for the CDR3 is TGTGCCAGCAGTGAGGGAGGGTGGGACACTGAAGCTTTCTTT.

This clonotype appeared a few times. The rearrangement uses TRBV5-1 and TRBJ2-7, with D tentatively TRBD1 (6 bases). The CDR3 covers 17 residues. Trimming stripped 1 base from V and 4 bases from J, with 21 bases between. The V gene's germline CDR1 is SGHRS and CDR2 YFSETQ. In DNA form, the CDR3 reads TGCGCCAGCAGCTTGTCCCCCGGGACAAGGGCTTCATACGAGCAGTACTTC. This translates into CASSLSPGTRASYEQYF. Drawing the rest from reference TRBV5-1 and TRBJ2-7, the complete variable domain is KAGVTQTPRYLIKTRGQQVTLSCSPISGHRSVSWYQQTPGQGLQFLFEYFSETQRNKGNFPGRFSGRQFSNSRSEMNVSTLELGDSALYLCASSLSPGTRASYEQYFGPGTRLTVT.

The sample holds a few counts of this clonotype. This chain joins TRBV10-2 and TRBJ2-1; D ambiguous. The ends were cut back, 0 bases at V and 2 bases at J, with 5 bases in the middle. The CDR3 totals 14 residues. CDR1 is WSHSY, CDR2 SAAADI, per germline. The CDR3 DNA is TGCGCCAGCAGTGAGTCGAGTGCCTACAATGAGCAGTTCTTC. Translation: CASSESSAYNEQFF.

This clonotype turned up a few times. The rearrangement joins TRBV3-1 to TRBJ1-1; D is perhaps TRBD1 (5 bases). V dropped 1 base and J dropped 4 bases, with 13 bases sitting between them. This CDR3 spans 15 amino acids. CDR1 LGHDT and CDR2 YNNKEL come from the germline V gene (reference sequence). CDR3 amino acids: CASSQAGQGRTEAFF. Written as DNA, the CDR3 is TGTGCCAGCAGCCAAGCGGGGCAGGGACGCACTGAAGCTTTCTTT.

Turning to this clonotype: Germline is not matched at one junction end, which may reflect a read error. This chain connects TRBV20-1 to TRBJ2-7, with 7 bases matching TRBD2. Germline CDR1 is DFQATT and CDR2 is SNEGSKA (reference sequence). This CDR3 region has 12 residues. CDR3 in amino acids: CSPSGASYEQYF. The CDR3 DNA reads TGCAGTCCTAGCGGAGCCTCCTACGAGCAGTACTTC.

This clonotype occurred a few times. The CDR3 coding sequence is TGTGCCAGCAGCTTAGGAGCCTTTCTAGCGGGTCCCAATGAGCAGTTCTTC. This encodes CASSLGAFLAGPNEQFF. V gene TRBV7-2 combines with J gene TRBJ2-1, with 8 bases identical to TRBD2. The germline CDR1 and CDR2 sequences are SGHTA and FQGNSA. Trimming took 1 base from V and 6 from J; bases not matched to a gene: 11. The CDR3 contains 17 residues.

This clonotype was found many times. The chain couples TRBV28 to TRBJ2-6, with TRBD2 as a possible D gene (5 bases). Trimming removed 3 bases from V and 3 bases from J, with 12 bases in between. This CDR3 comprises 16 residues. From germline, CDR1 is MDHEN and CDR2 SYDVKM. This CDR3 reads CASSLARAGGANVLTF. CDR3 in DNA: TGTGCCAGCAGTTTGGCGCGGGCCGGTGGGGCCAACGTCCTGACTTTC.

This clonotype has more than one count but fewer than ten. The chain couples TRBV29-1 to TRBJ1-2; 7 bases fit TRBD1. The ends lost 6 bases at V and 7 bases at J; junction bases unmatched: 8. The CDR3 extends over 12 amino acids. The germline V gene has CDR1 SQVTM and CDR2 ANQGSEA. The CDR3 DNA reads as TGCAGCGTCGAAACAGGGGCAGGTGGCTACACCTTC. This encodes CSVETGAGGYTF.